These 32 T cell receptor beta chains were sequenced from one sample in a study of blood T cells in healthy people across ages. Primers used in a second PCR of roughly 6 to 12 cycles were a sample-barcoded 5' primer and a J-beta primer mix. TCRdb fed the 5' RACE reads into MiXCR, producing one record per CDR3 protein. This table has 650,000 to 800,000 distinct CDR3 sequences, under 55% appearing once. Material for sequencing was blood. These receptors came from a man in his 60s in good health.

This clonotype appeared a single time. This rearrangement joins TRBV12-3 or TRBV12-4 to TRBJ2-5; TRBD2 matches at 7 bases. There are 15 residues in the CDR3. Trimming at V came to 6 bases and at J to 11 bases, leaving 18 bases not matched to a gene. The DNA of the CDR3 is TGTGCCAGCAGGAAGCGAACGGGGGGTTCTAGTGAGCAGTACTTC. Translation gives CASRKRTGGSSEQYF.

V usage is TRBV29-1 and J usage is TRBJ1-1; D is perhaps TRBD1 (6 bases). The V gene lost 3 bases and the J gene lost 0 bases, with 11 bases spanning the gap. The CDR3 has 14 amino acids. In germline, CDR1 is SQVTM, CDR2 ANQGSEA. The CDR3 region is CSVEPGTMNTEAFF. The CDR3 region has the DNA TGCAGCGTTGAGCCCGGGACAATGAACACTGAAGCTTTCTTT.

This chain links TRBV7-9 with TRBJ2-1, with TRBD2 matching over 7 bases. In germline, CDR1 is SEHNR, CDR2 FQNEAQ (reference sequence). This CDR3 contains 16 residues. The J segment lost 0 bases and the V segment lost 5 bases, leaving 7 bases of the junction unmatched. CDR3 in amino acids: CASSPMGGSSYNEQFF. CDR3 DNA: TGTGCCAGCAGCCCTATGGGGGGGAGCTCCTACAATGAGCAGTTCTTC. The variable domain in full, completed from reference TRBV7-9 and TRBJ2-1, reads DTGVSQNPRHKITKRGQNVTFRCDPISEHNRLYWYRQTLGQGPEFLTYFQNEAQLEKSRLLSDRFSAERPKGSFSTLEIQRTEQGDSAMYLCASSPMGGSSYNEQFFGPGTRLTVL.

V gene TRBV20-1 combines with J gene TRBJ2-7, with D possibly matching TRBD2 (5 bases). Trimming pared 8 bases from V and 7 bases from J, leaving 24 bases between. The germline gives CDR1 DFQATT, CDR2 SNEGSKA (reference sequence). The CDR3 runs to 14 residues. The CDR3 DNA follows: TGCAGTCTCCGAGGGCGAGAAGTTTACAATGAGCAGTACTTC. Protein product: CSLRGREVYNEQYF.

The CDR3 nucleotides are TGTGCCTGGAGTTGGACTAGCGAATATGAGCAGTTCTTC. It codes for CAWSWTSEYEQFF. The V and J genes are TRBV30 and TRBJ2-1; 9 bases fit TRBD2. The V gene's germline CDR1 is GTSNPN and CDR2 SVGIG (reference sequence). This CDR3 is 13 amino acids long. V was pared by 2 bases and J by 8 bases, with 4 bases of the junction left unmatched.

This rearrangement joins TRBV7-9 to TRBJ2-5, with 7 bases that match TRBD2. Germline V gives CDR1 SEHNR, CDR2 FQNEAQ (reference sequence). Unmatched junction bases numbered 12, after V lost 5 bases and J lost 3 bases. This CDR3 is 16 amino acids long. CDR3 coding DNA: TGTGCCAGCAGCCCAGGGAGGGGCGGGCCCAAAGAGACCCAGTACTTC. Its protein product is CASSPGRGGPKETQYF. The full variable domain, rest sourced from reference TRBV7-9 and TRBJ2-5, is DTGVSQNPRHKITKRGQNVTFRCDPISEHNRLYWYRQTLGQGPEFLTYFQNEAQLEKSRLLSDRFSAERPKGSFSTLEIQRTEQGDSAMYLCASSPGRGGPKETQYFGPGTRLLVL.

The chain combines TRBV24-1 with TRBJ2-1; D is unclear. The CDR3 totals 13 residues. Germline V gene sequence: CDR1 KGHDR, CDR2 SFDVKD. V gave up 3 bases and J gave up 9 bases, with 11 bases separating them. The CDR3 DNA sequence: TGTGCCACCAGTGATGGCCGGCAGACTGAGCAGTTCTTC. It codes for CATSDGRQTEQFF.

The chain carries TRBV7-2 and TRBJ2-3; no firm D call. Germline CDR1 is SGHTA and CDR2 is FQGNSA. With 6 bases removed from V and 0 bases from J, the gap between germline ends came to 10 bases. This CDR3 is 14 amino acids long. Written as DNA, the CDR3 is TGTGCCAGCAGTCGGCAGTTCAGCACAGATACGCAGTATTTT. This translates into CASSRQFSTDTQYF.

The chain links TRBV20-1 to TRBJ2-1; 10 positions agree with TRBD1. Germline CDR1 and CDR2: DFQATT and SNEGSKA (reference sequence). Trimming at V came to 3 bases and at J to 4 bases, leaving 6 bases not matched to a gene. The CDR3 is 15 amino acids. The CDR3 DNA reads as TGCAGTGCTAGTGAGACAGGGGGCTCTTACAATGAGCAGTTCTTC. This gives the protein CSASETGGSYNEQFF.

The chain recombines TRBV10-3 with TRBJ2-7, with 12 bases identical to TRBD1. Germline CDR1 reads ENHRY; CDR2 reads SYGVKD. The V gene end was trimmed by 5 bases and the J gene end by 7 bases; junction bases not matched to a gene: 6. The CDR3 runs to 14 residues. For the CDR3, the DNA is TGTGCCATCAGTCCGGGACAGGGGGCGGGAGAGCAGTACTTC. Translating gives CAISPGQGAGEQYF.

This clonotype came up a few times. The CDR3 region is CASSQDLRAGANVLTF. The CDR3 nucleotides read TGTGCCAGCTCACAGGACCTTCGGGCTGGGGCCAACGTCCTGACTTTC. The chain joins TRBV2 to TRBJ2-6; a possible D gene is TRBD1 (5 bases). Deletions cut 8 bases from V and 2 bases from J, with 16 bases between. CDR3 length equals 16 residues. Germline V gives CDR1 SNHLY, CDR2 FYNNEI.

This clonotype turned up a few times. The chain uses TRBV20-1 and TRBJ1-6, with unresolved D. V was trimmed by 0 bases and J by 0 bases, leaving 12 bases between them. The CDR3 has 17 residues. CDR1 is DFQATT and CDR2 is SNEGSKA in the germline V gene (reference sequence). CDR3 sequence reads: CSARDLGPSSYNSPLHF. DNA of the CDR3: TGCAGTGCTAGAGATCTCGGGCCGAGCTCCTATAATTCACCCCTCCACTTT.

The J gene is TRBJ1-1, the V gene TRBV30; D may be TRBD1 (5 bases). The CDR3 runs 17 residues. The germline V gene has CDR1 GTSNPN and CDR2 SVGIG (reference sequence). V gave up 2 bases and J gave up 1 base, with 20 bases separating them. The CDR3 region has the DNA TGTGCCTGGAGTAGGAGCATAGAGGGGCACCGGAACACTGAAGCTTTCTTT. It is translated as CAWSRSIEGHRNTEAFF.

The chain carries TRBV6-2 or TRBV6-3 and TRBJ2-6; a weak D match, TRBD1 (6 bases). Germline V gene data show CDR1 as MNHEY and CDR2 as SVGEGT. This CDR3 has 15 residues. In DNA form, the CDR3 reads TGTGCGGCAGGGGACGGCGATTCTGGGGCCAACGTCCTGACTTTC. This translates into CAAGDGDSGANVLTF.

V usage is TRBV15 and J usage is TRBJ2-1; 9 bases map to TRBD2. CDR1 is LNHNV, CDR2 YYDKDF, per germline (reference sequence). The V and J ends lost 1 base and 6 bases, in that order; junction bases with no gene match: 7. This CDR3 has 16 residues. The CDR3 coding sequence is TGTGCCACCAGCAGAGGAGGGAGCGGGGGGCTCAATGAGCAGTTCTTC. Protein product: CATSRGGSGGLNEQFF.

The chain joins TRBV25-1 to TRBJ2-7; 13 bases fit TRBD2. Near its end, the DNA agrees better with TRBJ2-5, so the J call may be wrong. This CDR3 spans 16 amino acids. Germline CDR1 is MGHDK and CDR2 is SYGVNS. The CDR3 nucleotides are TGTGCCAGCAGTGTACTAGCGGGGGGGCCGGTACAGACCCAGTACTTC. Its translation is CASSVLAGGPVQTQYF.

This clonotype was recorded many times. V and J are TRBV14 and TRBJ2-1; 9 bases align to TRBD2. This CDR3 is built from 16 residues. CDR1 and CDR2 from the germline V gene are SGHDN and FVKESK. With 2 bases clipped from V and 5 bases from J, the junction kept 7 bases outside the gene matches. CDR3 DNA: TGTGCCAGCAGCCAACTTAGGACTAGCGCAAACAATGAGCAGTTCTTC. Protein product: CASSQLRTSANNEQFF.

The rearrangement uses TRBV21-1 and TRBJ1-1; the listed D gene, TRBD1, was not tested against the DNA. TRBV21-1 represents a pseudogene. CDR3 length: 14 amino acids. The CDR3 nucleotides are TGTGCCAGCAGCAAATCGCGACAGGGCATTGAAGCTTTCTTT. Translating gives CASSKSRQGIEAFF.

Regarding this clonotype: A much larger clone differs by one base, so this may be a read error. The gene calls are TRBV12-3 or TRBV12-4 and TRBJ2-1; D not certain. CDR3 length: 13 residues. This chain's CDR3 is CAGSLNRWNEQFF. The CDR3 nucleotides read TGTGCCGGCAGTCTGAATCGTTGGAATGAGCAGTTCTTC.

This sequence joins TRBV18 and TRBJ1-1, with D possibly being TRBD1 (6 bases). The CDR3 is made up of 15 amino acids. Trimming took 3 bases from V and 0 from J, leaving 11 bases between them. Germline V gives CDR1 KGHSH, CDR2 LQKENI. The CDR3 nucleotides read TGTGCCAGCTCACCGTCGACAGGTGTGAACACTGAAGCTTTCTTT. Its protein product is CASSPSTGVNTEAFF.

This clonotype was observed a single time. The chain recombines TRBV18 with TRBJ2-7; D is unresolved. Per the germline V gene, CDR1 is KGHSH and CDR2 is LQKENI. The ends were cut back, 6 bases at V and 5 bases at J, with 14 bases in the middle. The CDR3 spans 13 residues. CDR3 DNA sequence: TGTGCCAGCTCGCCCCCGGCTTCTGACGAGCAGTACTTC. Encoded protein: CASSPPASDEQYF.

As concerns this clonotype: Given a much more abundant clone one base away, this may be a read error. The J gene is TRBJ2-4, the V gene TRBV7-2; 7 bases align to TRBD1. The better agreement between TRBJ2-7 and the DNA end casts doubt on the J call. The CDR3 runs 14 residues. CDR1 SGHTA and CDR2 FQGNSA come from the germline V gene. CDR3 sequence: CASSVGGSIYEQYF. Written as DNA, the CDR3 is TGTGCCAGCAGCGTAGGGGGCAGTATATACGAGCAGTACTTC.

This clonotype was seen just once. The J gene is TRBJ1-1, the V gene TRBV6-5, with 7 positions matching TRBD1. Per germline, CDR1 MNHEY and CDR2 SVGAGI. J gave up 0 bases and V 8 bases, and 3 bases lay outside the gene matches. The CDR3 has 13 residues. The CDR3 nucleotides read TGTGCCAGCGGGGACAGCATGAACACTGAAGCTTTCTTT. This sequence encodes CASGDSMNTEAFF.

This clonotype occurred a few times. This sequence joins TRBV6-1 and TRBJ2-6; TRBD1 is a possible D gene (6 bases). V was shortened by 10 bases and J by 2 bases, with 15 bases between the two germline ends. The CDR3 totals 15 residues. Germline V CDR1 and CDR2: MNHNS, SASEGT. This CDR3 is CAITGFPPGANVLTF. CDR3 DNA: TGTGCCATTACAGGGTTCCCCCCTGGGGCCAACGTCCTGACTTTC.

This clonotype was detected a few times. The chain couples TRBV10-3 to TRBJ1-2; TRBD1 aligns across 8 bases. The CDR3 extends over 16 amino acids. J lost 4 bases, V lost 4 bases, and 11 bases had no gene match. Germline CDR1 is ENHRY and CDR2 is SYGVKD. DNA for the CDR3: TGTGCCATCAGTGGAGGACAGGGATTCGTCCTCTATGGCTACACCTTC. Translating it yields CAISGGQGFVLYGYTF.

The gene calls are TRBV6-2 or TRBV6-3 and TRBJ2-2; no definite D call. The CDR3 spans 13 residues. CDR1 is MNHEY and CDR2 is SVGEGT in the germline V gene. Trimming cost V 2 bases and J 4 bases, with 5 bases left between them. The CDR3 loop reads CASSYIRTGELFF. As DNA, the CDR3 is TGTGCCAGCAGTTACATCCGCACCGGGGAGCTGTTTTTT.

In regard to this clonotype: A much more abundant neighbour one base away suggests this may be a read error. The chain joins TRBV29-1 to TRBJ2-7; 12 nucleotides match TRBD1. The CDR3 sequence is 15 residues long. J was trimmed by 7 bases and V by 7 bases; bases with no gene match: 14. Looked up from germline, CDR1 is SQVTM and CDR2 is ANQGSEA. CDR3 in amino acids: CSARTGQGADNEQYF. The CDR3 nucleotides read TGCAGCGCGCGGACGGGACAGGGGGCAGACAATGAGCAGTACTTC.

This clonotype has more than one count but fewer than ten. The chain joins TRBV7-2 to TRBJ2-3; 7 positions agree with TRBD1. Germline V gives CDR1 SGHTA, CDR2 FQGNSA. This CDR3 is 16 amino acids long. The V gene end was trimmed by 6 bases and the J gene end by 0 bases; junction bases not matched to a gene: 9. CDR3 DNA sequence: TGTGCCAGCAGAGATACAGGGGTCCTTAGCACAGATACGCAGTATTTT. Translation: CASRDTGVLSTDTQYF.

This clonotype was detected a few times. The rearrangement uses TRBV29-1 and TRBJ2-1; TRBD2 matches 10 bases. With V trimmed by 4 bases and J by 5 bases, 2 bases remained unmatched. The germline CDR1 and CDR2 sequences are SQVTM and ANQGSEA. The CDR3 covers 13 residues. The CDR3: CSVVLAGNNEQFF. The CDR3 DNA is TGCAGCGTTGTACTAGCGGGGAACAATGAGCAGTTCTTC.

V and J are TRBV9 and TRBJ1-1; a possible D gene is TRBD1 (6 bases). The germline V gene encodes CDR1 SGDLS and CDR2 YYNGEE. Trimming left V 1 base short and J 5 bases short, with 9 bases between. The CDR3 spans 13 residues. The DNA for the CDR3 is TGTGCCAGCAGCGTAACGGACAGAACTGAAGCTTTCTTT. The encoded protein is CASSVTDRTEAFF.

The rearrangement uses TRBV5-1 and TRBJ2-4, with D possibly being TRBD1 (6 bases). The DNA end favors TRBJ2-7, so the J call may be wrong. The CDR3 is made up of 14 amino acids. Germline lookup yields CDR1 SGHRS and CDR2 YFSETQ. The CDR3, as DNA: TGCGCCAGCAGGGTAGGGGGACACACCTACGAGCAGTACTTC. It translates to CASRVGGHTYEQYF.

The sample holds a few counts of this clonotype. The chain is built from TRBV6-5 and TRBJ2-1, with 8 bases lining up with TRBD1. Germline lookup yields CDR1 MNHEY and CDR2 SVGAGI. The CDR3 sequence is 14 residues long. V was clipped by 2 bases and J by 8 bases; unmatched bases: 5. This CDR3 is CASSYGQGAYEQFF. CDR3 DNA: TGTGCCAGCAGTTACGGGCAGGGGGCTTATGAGCAGTTCTTC.